These T cell receptor beta chains were read from a single sample in a study of OX40 agonist ivuxolimab in advanced cancers. The method was immunoSEQ multiplex PCR; TCRdb's version includes in-frame clones alone and lacks a portion of them. Of 70,000 or so clones in the sample, 70% to 90% are singletons; the top ten hold 2% to 2.5%. The sample was CD4+ or CD8+ T cells sorted from blood, taken in a trial of the OX40 agonist ivuxolimab. Receptors originate from an adult with an advanced solid tumor such as melanoma, head and neck, liver or kidney cancer. Each CDR3 is given with its conserved first and last residue. The D gene is left open where the match is weak. Rows may omit the clone size; those that give it use once, few, many or a size class.

j_call | clone_size | d_call | v_call | cdr3_aa | cdr3_nt
TRBJ1-2 | NA | NA | TRBV30 | CAWSRGVSYGYTF | TGTGCCTGGAGTAGAGGGGTTAGCTATGGCTACACCTTC
TRBJ2-5 | once | NA | TRBV9 | CASSVDGGGRRTQYF | TGTGCCAGCAGCGTAGATGGGGGCGGAAGGCGGACCCAGTACTTC
TRBJ2-7 | NA | NA | TRBV28 | CASSLREGFSNGYEQYF | TGTGCCAGCAGCTTAAGAGAGGGGTTTAGCAATGGCTACGAGCAGTACTTC
TRBJ1-1 | NA | NA | TRBV30 | CAGKLNTEAFF | TGTGCCGGGAAATTGAACACTGAAGCTTTCTTT
TRBJ1-2 | once | NA | TRBV19 | CASSIDKGTENYGYTF | TGTGCCAGTAGTATAGATAAAGGGACGGAAAACTATGGCTACACCTTC
TRBJ2-6 | NA | NA | TRBV25-1 | CASSDWVTGANVLTF | TGTGCCAGCAGTGATTGGGTAACTGGGGCCAACGTCCTGACTTTC
TRBJ2-3 | NA | NA | TRBV7-9 | CASSLGQGTDTQYF | TGTGCCAGCAGCTTAGGACAGGGCACAGATACGCAGTATTTT
TRBJ1-1 | NA | NA | TRBV28 | CASSSLPAELNTEAFF | TGTGCCAGCAGTTCCCTCCCGGCGGAACTGAACACTGAAGCTTTCTTT
TRBJ1-5 | few | NA | TRBV7-8 | CASGAPAEPQHF | TGTGCCAGCGGGGCCCCGGCGGAACCCCAGCATTTT
TRBJ1-1 | NA | TRBD1 | TRBV29-1 | CSVAGQVNTEAFF | TGCAGCGTCGCGGGACAGGTAAACACTGAAGCTTTCTTT